This TCR beta chain was obtained from a study of cytomegalovirus exposure and HLA in healthy donors. Study-wide results and limits: First-cohort TCR clusters were later found to tend to co-occur in the approximately 120 validation repertoires.

TCRdb's table, derived via immunoSEQ multiplex PCR, lists solely in-frame clones and lacks some. The profile shows tens of thousands of clones, around 90% of them singletons. The trim removed 2 bases at V and 4 bases at J, leaving 11 bases unmatched. The CDR3 covers 15 residues. CDR1 GTSNPN and CDR2 SVGIG come from the germline V gene (reference sequence). A note on this clone: Its antigen is not known. This sample also contains other DNA sequences that code for the same CDR3.

This TCR was sampled from a woman younger than 35 in good health and CMV-seropositive. The gene calls are TRBV30 and TRBJ2-7, with 7 bases that match TRBD2. Sequencing input: PBMCs. The CDR3 bases are TGTGCCTGGAGTCGGGGTAATAGCGGGTTGTACGAGCAGTACTTC. The encoded protein is CAWSRGNSGLYEQYF.